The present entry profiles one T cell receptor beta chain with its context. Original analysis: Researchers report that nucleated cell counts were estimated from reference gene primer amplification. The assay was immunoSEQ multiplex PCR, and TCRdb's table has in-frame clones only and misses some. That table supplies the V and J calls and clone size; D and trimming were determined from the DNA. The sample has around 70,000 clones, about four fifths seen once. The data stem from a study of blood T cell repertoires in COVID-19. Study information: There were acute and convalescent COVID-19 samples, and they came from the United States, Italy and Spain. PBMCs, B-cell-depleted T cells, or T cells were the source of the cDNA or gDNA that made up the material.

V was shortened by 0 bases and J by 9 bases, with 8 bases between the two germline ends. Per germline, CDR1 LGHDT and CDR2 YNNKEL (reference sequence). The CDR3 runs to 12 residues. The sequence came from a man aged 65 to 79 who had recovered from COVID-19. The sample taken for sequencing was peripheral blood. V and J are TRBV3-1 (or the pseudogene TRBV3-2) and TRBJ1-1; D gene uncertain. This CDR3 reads CASSQDARQAFF. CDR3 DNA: TGTGCCAGCAGCCAAGATGCGCGGCAAGCTTTCTTT.